The T cell receptor (beta chain) described here comes from a study of shared clonotypes between healthy human individuals. Some clones are missing from TCRdb's copy, which holds only in-frame ones; the method was immunoSEQ multiplex PCR. Of about 600,000 clones listed, around 97% are singletons. Germline CDR1 reads SGHVS; CDR2 reads FNYEAQ. The CDR3 has 14 amino acids. V gave up 4 bases and J gave up 5 bases, with 14 bases separating them. The V gene is TRBV7-6, the J gene TRBJ1-1; no definite D call. The source is a woman younger than 45 in good health. Sequencing used naive CD4+ T cells sorted from blood. As for subset: CD45RA+ positively selected. This CDR3 is CASSSLIAGTEAFF. The DNA for the CDR3 is TGTGCCAGCAGCTCCCTCATCGCGGGGACTGAAGCTTTCTTT.